The 15 T cell receptor beta chains listed next were all sequenced from one sample in a study of CD8 T cells in ankylosing spondylitis. Study-level findings and limits: Blood from ankylosing spondylitis patients appeared to carry a characteristic roughly 8-variant TCR beta motif.

For these receptors, no antigen is known. TCRdb independently ran MiXCR on the 5' RACE reads; one entry per CDR3 protein. Counted here are more than 600,000 distinct CDR3 sequences, 15% to 20% occurring once; the ten biggest clones make up 19%. The sequenced material came from blood, either unsorted or a sorted T cell fraction (not recorded which). All receptors derive from a male donor with ankylosing spondylitis.

At least ten counts were recorded for this clonotype. The rearrangement joins TRBV12-3 or TRBV12-4 to TRBJ2-5, with 14 bases that match TRBD2. There are 15 residues in the CDR3. Trimming removed 3 bases from V and 5 bases from J; junction bases left unmatched: 2. The CDR3, as DNA: TGTGCCAGCAGTTTGGGACTAGCGGGGGCGGAGACCCAGTACTTC. Translation gives CASSLGLAGAETQYF.

This CDR3 is CSGSGPNTGELFF. CDR3 nucleotide sequence: TGCAGCGGATCCGGGCCGAACACCGGGGAGCTGTTTTTT. The rearrangement uses TRBV29-1 and TRBJ2-2; D remains ambiguous. CDR1 is SQVTM, CDR2 ANQGSEA, per germline. Trimming removed 7 bases from V and 0 bases from J, with 9 bases in between. CDR3 size: 13 residues.

This clonotype was observed a few times. The V gene is TRBV18, the J gene TRBJ2-7; 8 bases are shared with TRBD1. J was trimmed by 3 bases and V by 3 bases; bases with no gene match: 7. There are 15 residues in the CDR3. Germline assignment: CDR1 KGHSH and CDR2 LQKENI. As DNA, the CDR3 is TGTGCCAGCTCACCGCCGGGACAGGCGGGCTACGAGCAGTACTTC. Protein sequence: CASSPPGQAGYEQYF.

This clonotype showed up just a few times. The chain has TRBV7-2 and TRBJ2-3; D gene ambiguous. CDR1 is SGHTA and CDR2 is FQGNSA in the germline V gene. V lost 6 bases and J 7 bases, leaving 26 bases between the germline ends. This CDR3 region has 17 residues. CDR3 protein: CASRPKTGPSALNTQYF. In DNA form, the CDR3 reads TGTGCCAGCAGACCAAAAACCGGGCCCTCCGCCCTAAATACGCAGTATTTT.

The chain links TRBV5-1 to TRBJ2-3; D is possibly TRBD1 or TRBD2 (5 bases each). Germline V gene sequence: CDR1 SGHRS, CDR2 YFSETQ. CDR3 length equals 14 residues. Trimming took 4 bases from V and 2 from J, leaving 11 bases between them. The CDR3 coding sequence is TGCGCCAGCAGCGGGACCAAGCACACAGATACGCAGTATTTT. Residues: CASSGTKHTDTQYF.

The chain employs TRBV6-5 and TRBJ1-1; D is perhaps TRBD1 (5 bases). The germline V and J ends were trimmed by 0 bases and 4 bases, with 12 bases remaining between them. CDR1 is MNHEY, CDR2 SVGAGI, per germline. This CDR3 spans 15 amino acids. CDR3 sequence (DNA): TGTGCCAGCAGTTACTCTGGGGGGTCAGGCACTGAAGCTTTCTTT. This translates into CASSYSGGSGTEAFF.

The gene calls are TRBV3-1 and TRBJ1-5; unclear D gene. The CDR3 loop spans 14 amino acids. V was trimmed by 4 bases and J by 5 bases, leaving 12 bases between them. From germline, CDR1 is LGHDT and CDR2 YNNKEL (reference sequence). CDR3 sequence: CASSPGEGYQPQHF. The DNA of the CDR3 is TGTGCCAGCAGCCCCGGGGAGGGCTATCAGCCCCAGCATTTT.

This clonotype has a handful of counts. The genes are TRBV12-3 or TRBV12-4 and TRBJ2-1; 8 bases fit TRBD1. V was clipped by 8 bases and J by 7 bases; unmatched bases: 7. The CDR3 runs 13 residues. Here the CDR3 reads CASWAGGSNEQFF. As DNA, the CDR3 is TGTGCCAGCTGGGCAGGGGGCTCGAATGAGCAGTTCTTC.

The table lists this clonotype with a few counts. This chain uses TRBV5-1 with TRBJ1-1; D possibly corresponds to TRBD1 (5 bases). The germline gives CDR1 SGHRS, CDR2 YFSETQ. This CDR3 is built from 14 residues. The V end lost 4 bases, the J end lost 0 bases, and 10 bases lay between the germline ends. CDR3 sequence: CASSPGRLNTEAFF. CDR3 nucleotides: TGCGCCAGCAGCCCGGGACGTTTGAACACTGAAGCTTTCTTT.

This clonotype was observed a handful of times. The rearrangement uses TRBV29-1 and TRBJ2-7, with 7 bases that match TRBD1. Germline V gives CDR1 SQVTM, CDR2 ANQGSEA. The CDR3 length is 12 residues. The ends lost 4 bases at V and 7 bases at J; junction bases unmatched: 7. The CDR3 coding sequence is TGCAGCGTTGGAACAGGGGTAAGGGAGCAGTACTTC. It translates to CSVGTGVREQYF.

This clonotype was seen more than once but under ten times. J is TRBJ1-1 and V is TRBV12-3 or TRBV12-4; no reliable D call. The CDR3 has 17 amino acids. V lost 7 bases, J lost 0 bases, and 21 bases lay in between. The CDR3 DNA sequence: TGTGCCAGCACTAAAAGTGGAGGGCGGAAGGTGAACACTGAAGCTTTCTTT. Encoded protein: CASTKSGGRKVNTEAFF.

This clonotype was counted a few times. The J gene is TRBJ1-2, the V gene TRBV10-1; weak D call: TRBD1 (6 bases). CDR3 length equals 14 residues. CDR1 is WNHNN, CDR2 SYGVQD, per germline (reference sequence). The V gene lost 3 bases and the J gene lost 0 bases, with 8 bases spanning the gap. CDR3 in DNA: TGCGCCAGCAGTGATAAGGGGGCTAACTATGGCTACACCTTC. This translates into CASSDKGANYGYTF.

This clonotype appeared many times. This rearrangement joins TRBV12-3 or TRBV12-4 to TRBJ2-1; the D is unclear. The CDR3 consists of 13 residues. V shed 3 bases and J shed 6 bases, with 9 bases lying between them. CDR3 coding DNA: TGTGCCAGCAGTTTGGACGGGCGCAATGAGCAGTTCTTC. This gives the protein CASSLDGRNEQFF.

The chain couples TRBV27 to TRBJ2-1, with D possibly matching TRBD2 (7 bases). Germline CDR1 is MNHEY and CDR2 is SMNVEV (reference sequence). The length of the CDR3 is 15 residues. The V end lost 5 bases, the J end lost 9 bases, and 20 bases lay between the germline ends. In DNA form, the CDR3 reads TGTGCCAGCAGTAATGGGGGGGCCCCTAGTGGTGAGCAGTTCTTC. Encoded protein: CASSNGGAPSGEQFF.

The V call is TRBV5-8, the J call TRBJ2-3; TRBD2 matches 7 bases. CDR1 and CDR2 (germline): SGHTS, YDEGEE. The length of the CDR3 is 14 residues. V lost 8 bases, J lost 2 bases, and 8 bases stayed unmatched. The chain's CDR3 is CASRAGLHTDTQYF. The CDR3, as DNA: TGTGCCAGTCGAGCGGGGTTGCACACAGATACGCAGTATTTT.